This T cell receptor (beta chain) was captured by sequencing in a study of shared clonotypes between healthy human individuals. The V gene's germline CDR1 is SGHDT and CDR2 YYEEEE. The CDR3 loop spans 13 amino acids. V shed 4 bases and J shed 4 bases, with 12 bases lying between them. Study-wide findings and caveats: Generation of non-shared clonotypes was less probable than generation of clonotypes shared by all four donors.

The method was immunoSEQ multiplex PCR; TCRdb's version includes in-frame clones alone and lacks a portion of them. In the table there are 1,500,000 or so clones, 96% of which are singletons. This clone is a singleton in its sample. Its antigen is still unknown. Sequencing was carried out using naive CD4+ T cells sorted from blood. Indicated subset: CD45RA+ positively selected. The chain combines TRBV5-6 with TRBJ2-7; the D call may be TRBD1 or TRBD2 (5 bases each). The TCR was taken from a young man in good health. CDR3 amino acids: CASSRDGGYEQYF. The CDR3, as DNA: TGTGCCAGCAGCCGGGACGGCGGATACGAGCAGTACTTC.